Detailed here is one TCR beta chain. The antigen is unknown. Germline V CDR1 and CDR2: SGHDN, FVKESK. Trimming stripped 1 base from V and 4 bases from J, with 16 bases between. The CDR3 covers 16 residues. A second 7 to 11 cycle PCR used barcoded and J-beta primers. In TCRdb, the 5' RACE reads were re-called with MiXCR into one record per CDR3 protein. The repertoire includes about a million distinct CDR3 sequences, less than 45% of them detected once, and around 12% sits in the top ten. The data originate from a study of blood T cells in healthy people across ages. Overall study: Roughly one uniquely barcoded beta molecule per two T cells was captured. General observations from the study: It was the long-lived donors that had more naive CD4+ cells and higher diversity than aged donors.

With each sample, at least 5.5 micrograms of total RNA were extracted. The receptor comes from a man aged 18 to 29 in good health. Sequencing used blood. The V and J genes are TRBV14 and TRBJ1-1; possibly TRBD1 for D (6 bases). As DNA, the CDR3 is TGTGCCAGCAGCCAAGTTGGGACAATCTTGTTCACTGAAGCTTTCTTT. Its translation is CASSQVGTILFTEAFF.